This T cell receptor (beta chain) came from a study of CD8+ T cells in alopecia areata. Study-wide points: Elevated clonality characterized lesional scalp relative to normal scalp, particularly in alopecia totalis/universalis. Scalp samples also yield sequences from resident alphabeta T cells of normal skin. Sharing of TCR sequences between patients (possibly for HLA-related reasons) was less clear than in mice.

This CDR3 has 16 amino acids. The germline V gene has CDR1 SQVTM and CDR2 ANQGSEA. J lost 11 bases, V lost 0 bases, and 13 bases had no gene match. Only a few counts were recorded for this clone. Its antigen is unidentified. RNA, once extracted, was reverse transcribed into cDNA for use as the sequencing template. Using immunoSEQ multiplex PCR, the repertoire was profiled, and TCRdb retains in-frame clones only, with some absent. The repertoire holds 110,000 or so clones, 55% to 65% seen once, with approximately 2.6% in the top ten. From PBMCs, CD4+ and CD8+ T cells were sorted. The material sequenced was CD4+ T cells sorted from blood. The chain links TRBV29-1 to TRBJ2-5; 12 bases are shared with TRBD2. The receptor comes from a human donor in good health. CDR3 DNA sequence: TGCAGCGTTGAAGATCCCCGCCTAGCGGGGGGGGCGGGACAGTACTTC. It yields the protein CSVEDPRLAGGAGQYF. Combining the CDR3 with reference TRBV29-1 and TRBJ2-5 gives the whole variable domain SAVISQKPSRDICQRGTSLTIQCQVDSQVTMMFWYRQQPGQSLTLIATANQGSEATYESGFVIDKFPISRPNLTFSTLTVSNMSPEDSSIYLCSVEDPRLAGGAGQYFGPGTRLLVL.